This TCR beta chain was profiled in a study of cytomegalovirus exposure and HLA in healthy donors (dated by TCRdb to the late 2010s). A note on the overall study: According to an earlier analysis of 587 of the donors, about 170 million T cells yielded over 90 million unique TCR beta sequences and roughly 280 Gb of sequence data. Every discovery cohort repertoire had been produced on one sequencing platform. Alongside the repertoire data, information on donor age, sex, ethnicity and CMV serostatus was compiled. The aim of the study was to test whether cataloging public T cell receptors could identify signatures of past pathogen exposure. Rather than using new phenotypic data, the later analysis identified candidate immune exposures from TCR beta sequences and from how often those sequences occurred across donors. In addition to the first cohort of 666 subjects, a separate validation cohort of 120 different subjects was used. In a later genetic analysis, genome-wide SNP genotypes for about 55% of the roughly 700 donors were used, and that subset was treated as a discovery cohort. Because of strong linkage in the cohort, 4 to 6 DR-DQ haplotypes were treated as single units for association and clustering. Across 398 genotyped donors of the cohort, an average of approximately 240,000 unique TCR beta nucleotide sequences per donor were sequenced, and approximately 19% of those sequences were non-productive. To decide whether each TCR beta V gene segment behaved as functional or pseudogenic, an earlier analysis of 587 of the donors relied on high-throughput TCR beta sequencing. Class I and class II HLA loci were covered by the typing at four-digit resolution. The study used immunosequencing to profile the T cell repertoires of about 670 subjects and linked those repertoires to cytomegalovirus serostatus. Of the roughly 430 genotyped donors, over 65% fell in the genetic ancestry cluster associated with self-reported Caucasian donors. In a later analysis, previously published TCR beta repertoires from fewer than 750 donors were re-analyzed and high-resolution HLA genotyping was added so that TCR occurrence patterns could be studied. The number of typed donors differed by locus: about 620-630 for A, B, C, DRB1 and DQB1; 522 for DQA1; roughly 600 for DPA1; and some 430 for DPB1. Roughly 290 gigabases of sequencing data and 91 million or so unique TCR sequences made up an early release that covered under 750 HLA-typed donors. To predict cytomegalovirus infection status, the study combined high-throughput TCR immunosequencing, statistical association of individual TCRs with disease status, and machine learning.

The library was obtained by the immunoSEQ multiplex PCR assay. A mixture of 60 forward primers for TCR Vbeta segments and 13 reverse primers for TCR Jbeta segments was used in the multiplex PCR. The CDR3 region of rearranged TCR beta genes was amplified from genomic DNA by a multiplex PCR assay. Amplified TCR beta libraries were sequenced as 87-base-pair reads on the Illumina HiSeq System. In the source study's methods: In a later analysis, 80 million or so unique TCR beta chains were counted across the roughly 610 repertoires, and roughly 11 million of these chains were shared by at least two donors. To remove PCR and sequencing errors, raw reads were error-corrected and collapsed into unique sequences using a nearest-neighbor algorithm that merged closely related sequences. To assign V, D and J gene segments, CDR3 sequences were aligned to IMGT reference sequences. For a sequence to be retained, a match of at least six nucleotides to both a V gene segment and a J gene segment was required. A rearrangement was called productive if the CDR3 had no stop codons and remained in frame with V and J, and every other rearrangement was called non-productive. CDR3 was defined by IMGT convention, running from the second conserved V-encoded cysteine to the conserved J-encoded phenylalanine. The earlier analysis of about 610 of the donors excluded any sequence lacking an unambiguous match to a single V gene segment. In an earlier analysis of approximately 590 of the donors, a V segment was called functional when productive rearrangements were above 56.7%, and segregating when the standard deviation between donors exceeded 5%. A statistical classification framework was built for diagnosing cytomegalovirus status from the catalog of TCR beta chain sequences. A later analysis assigned V and J genes by comparing TCR nucleotide sequences with IMGT/GENE-DB human TR gene sequences. The TCRdist pipeline was used in a later analysis to assign CDR3 sequences and most-parsimonious VDJ recombination scenarios. In a later analysis, every TCR beta chain was defined by the combination of its CDR3 amino acid sequence and its V-gene family, and reads without a unique V-gene family were dropped. To address suspected cross-contamination and a sequencing artifact, a later analysis removed roughly 580 highly shared, low-generation-probability nucleotide sequences. In a later analysis, a clonal expansion index was calculated for each public chain from normalized within-repertoire ranks of inferred template counts. In a later analysis, generation probabilities were computed with a VDJ recombination model fitted to out-of-frame rearrangements, and the resulting probabilities were checked against IGoR. A later analysis scored TCR-TCR, TCR-HLA and TCR-CMV co-occurrence with hypergeometric tests, applying a repertoire-size bias correction to TCR pairs. False discovery rates were estimated in a later analysis by permuting HLA or CMV assignments 20 times. In a later analysis, co-occurring TCRs were grouped using DBSCAN, with TCRdist sequence similarity added in when clustering inside HLA-allele-positive subsets. Co-occurrence clustering excluded repertoires with fewer than 30,000 or more than 120,000 public chains, plus five with anomalous nucleotide sharing. This immuneACCESS table, as held by TCRdb, lists in-frame sequences with V and J called but not all clones. Of the missing ones, under half trace to an unresolved V gene in checked studies; the others have no known cause. V and J calls plus clone size are reproduced from that table; the DNA served to infer D and trimming. The table for this sample lists around 110,000 clones; roughly 79% of them were counted only once. The top ten constitute around 1.5% of the sample.

Cut back by 5 bases and 4 bases, the V and J ends lie 14 bases apart. Sequences MNHEY (CDR1) and SVGAGI (CDR2) are obtained from the germline V gene. The CDR3 numbers 14 residues from cysteine through phenylalanine. The sequence is cut down to CDR3 DNA, 42 bases in frame from base 1. The study at large found these results: According to the authors, the approach could potentially be generalized to other disease states and immunological phenotypes. Only TCR beta chains were sequenced in this cohort, and the absence of alpha or paired-chain data limited detectable features. Compared with equally common non-associated chains, HLA-associated TCR beta chains in a later analysis were more clonally expanded and had lower generation probabilities. Most TCR sequences were observed very rarely across donors, whereas some public TCRs were present in many individuals. Several of the top co-occurrence clusters appeared to be linked to parvovirus B19, influenza, CMV and Epstein-Barr virus, according to a later analysis. Three of the identified cytomegalovirus-associated TCR beta chains were confirmed in vitro to be specific for cytomegalovirus antigens. The sequencing pipeline was judged likely to have produced a cluster of highly shared sequence variants as a technical artifact. In the study, some 160 TCR beta chains were listed as associated with cytomegalovirus. The classifier was reported to diagnose cytomegalovirus status with high specificity and sensitivity in both the original cohort and the validation cohort. Because HLA typing was missing for some donors at each locus, association tests included only the typed subset. A further reported finding was that TCR beta sequences accurately predicted the HLA-A and HLA-B alleles for most subjects in the first cohort. A later analysis found that TCR association rates varied across HLA loci, with DRB1 alleles showing the most associated TCRs and HLA-C alleles the fewest. The earlier analysis of almost 600 of the donors excluded some 15 rarely observed V segments, including chromosome 9 orphons, because counts were too low. Immune exposure information for the cohort was limited to CMV serostatus. In a later genetic analysis, fewer N-insertions in productive TCRs were reported among donors in an Asian-associated ancestry cluster than the roughly 670-donor mean. Linkage disequilibrium might explain the correlated functional status among segregating V segments, but an unknown experimental factor could not be excluded. In a later analysis, some 17,000 TCR beta sequences were associated with specific HLA alleles at a false discovery rate of 0.05. V-gene and J-gene trimming of TCR beta chains was associated with a missense DCLRE1C variant in a later genetic analysis, and the association was replicated in an independent cohort. Roughly uniform sequencing depth across donors was assumed in presence/absence analyses, although this assumption may not hold. A later analysis found that most CMV-associated TCR beta chains appeared HLA-restricted, with HLA associations seemingly driven largely by CMV exposure. In an earlier analysis of a few hundred of the donors, most TCR beta V segments were observed in productive rearrangements about 87% or about 30% of the time, broadly matching IMGT annotations. Some IMGT-functional V segments, including TRBV6-2 and TRBV6-3, could not be told apart with the 87-base-pair reads, so those segments were excluded. When HLA alleles, especially DR and DQ, strongly co-occurred, attributing TCR associations to individual alleles was difficult.

The cohort consisted of 666 healthy bone marrow donors. At the time of sampling, every cohort member was nominally healthy, though immune exposures that went unrecorded were likely present. The donor was CMV seronegative and belonged to the group of around 350 seronegative cohort members. A peripheral blood sample was provided by each donor, and peripheral blood mononuclear cells were used for TCR beta sequencing. Genomic DNA extraction from the blood cell samples was performed with the Qiagen DNeasy Blood Extraction Kit. Note on this clone: Its target antigen remains unknown. One base away there is no much larger clone; base qualities are not given.

Sequencing was done on a sample of PBMCs. The receptor comes from a woman aged 18-29 years in good health and CMV-seronegative. The chain is encoded by TRBV6-5 joined to TRBJ1-1, with the D gene call left open. CDR3 reads: CASSGAKLGTEAFF. The base sequence is TGTGCCAGCAGTGGTGCGAAGCTCGGCACTGAAGCTTTCTTT.